These 16 T cell receptor beta chains share one sample of origin, sequenced in a study of beta chain features in type 1 diabetes. The authors reverse transcribed all of the isolated RNA, so sequencing captured expressed TCRB transcripts. Profiled with immunoSEQ multiplex PCR; TCRdb holds only in-frame clones, not every one. The sample comprises hundreds of thousands of clones, roughly a sixth of which are singletons, and 0.09% to 0.095% rests with the top ten. The sample was naive CD4+ T cells from blood. The receptors here all came from a man between 18 and 29 years old in good health.

This clone was detected a few times. This sequence joins TRBV4-3 and TRBJ2-7; a weak D match, TRBD1 (6 bases). The ends were cut back, 0 bases at V and 5 bases at J, with 14 bases in the middle. Germline CDR1 is LGHNA and CDR2 is YSLEER. There are 15 residues in the CDR3. The CDR3 bases are TGCGCCAGCAGCCAAGACGGGGCAGGGGAGAACGAGCAGTACTTC. It translates to CASSQDGAGENEQYF.

The J gene is TRBJ1-6, the V gene TRBV6-5; 7 bases are a match to TRBD1. The CDR3 runs 13 residues. Germline CDR1 and CDR2: MNHEY and SVGAGI. After removal of 6 bases from V and 10 bases from J, the junction contained 6 bases not matched to a gene. The CDR3 loop is CASRPYRGSPLHF. DNA of the CDR3: TGTGCCAGCAGGCCTTACAGGGGATCACCCCTCCACTTT.

J is TRBJ2-2 and V is TRBV19, with D maybe TRBD2 (6 bases). Germline CDR1 and CDR2: LNHDA and SQIVND (reference sequence). The CDR3 spans 16 residues. The V end was cut by 5 bases, the J end by 0 bases, with 13 bases between. For the CDR3, the DNA is TGTGCCAGTAGTCGTGGGAGGCCCCCGAACACCGGGGAGCTGTTTTTT. This codes for CASSRGRPPNTGELFF.

The chain joins TRBV7-3 to TRBJ1-1, with D perhaps matching TRBD1 (6 bases). V lost 5 bases to trimming and J lost 4 bases, with 17 bases between them. The CDR3 is 15 residues long. Germline assignment: CDR1 SGHTA and CDR2 FQGTGA. The CDR3 bases are TGTGCCAGCAGCCACAGGGTTTGGGGAAGCACTGAAGCTTTCTTT. Translation gives CASSHRVWGSTEAFF.

This clone was observed a few times. J is TRBJ2-3 and V is TRBV28; 7 positions match TRBD1. The CDR3 has 16 amino acids. Trimming removed 3 bases from V and 2 bases from J; junction bases left unmatched: 8. Germline assignment: CDR1 MDHEN and CDR2 SYDVKM. In nucleotides, the CDR3 is TGTGCCAGCAGTTTTTCACCGGGACAGAACACAGATACGCAGTATTTT. Protein product: CASSFSPGQNTDTQYF. The full variable domain, its missing parts supplied by reference TRBV28 and TRBJ2-3, is DVKVTQSSRYLVKRTGEKVFLECVQDMDHENMFWYRQDPGLGLRLIYFSYDVKMKEKGDIPEGYSVSREKKERFSLILESASTNQTSMYLCASSFSPGQNTDTQYFGPGTRLTVL.

This clone was recorded a few times. The chain is built from TRBV18 and TRBJ2-2; TRBD1 matches 10 bases. Germline values: CDR1 KGHSH, CDR2 LQKENI. The CDR3 length is 17 residues. V gave up 4 bases and J gave up 7 bases; unmatched junction bases: 12. The CDR3: CASSRNRDRGIGGELFF. In nucleotides, the CDR3 is TGTGCCAGCTCACGGAACCGGGACAGGGGAATTGGCGGGGAGCTGTTTTTT.

This clone has a handful of counts. V gene TRBV9 combines with J gene TRBJ2-7; D is possibly TRBD1 or TRBD2 (5 bases each). Germline CDR1 and CDR2: SGDLS and YYNGEE. Trimming took off 0 bases at V and 7 bases at J, with 17 bases between the two ends. This CDR3 contains 15 residues. In DNA, the CDR3 is TGTGCCAGCAGCGTAGATCCGGGGCCTTCGGGAGAGCAGTACTTC. Protein: CASSVDPGPSGEQYF.

This clone has a handful of counts. The chain uses TRBV11-3 and TRBJ2-4, with no clear D. The CDR3 consists of 13 residues. The V end was cut by 1 base, the J end by 4 bases, with 5 bases between. Germline CDR1 is SGHNT and CDR2 is YENEEA. The CDR3 here is CASSLGGKNIQYF. CDR3 sequence (DNA): TGTGCCAGCAGCTTAGGGGGTAAAAACATTCAGTACTTC. The full variable domain, completed using reference TRBV11-3 and TRBJ2-4, is EAGVVQSPRYKIIEKKQPVAFWCNPISGHNTLYWYLQNLGQGPELLIRYENEEAVDDSQLPKDRFSAERLKGVDSTLKIQPAELGDSAVYLCASSLGGKNIQYFGAGTRLSVL.

This clone was seen only a few times. The rearrangement joins TRBV27 to TRBJ2-1; 10 positions match TRBD2. The J segment lost 8 bases and the V segment lost 2 bases, leaving 12 bases of the junction unmatched. Germline CDR1 reads MNHEY; CDR2 reads SMNVEV (reference sequence). CDR3 size: 17 residues. Here the CDR3 reads CASSLGPGLAGAHEQFF. DNA of the CDR3: TGTGCCAGCAGTTTAGGCCCCGGTCTAGCGGGAGCCCATGAGCAGTTCTTC.

This clone was seen a handful of times. The chain carries TRBV29-1 and TRBJ1-3, with D uncertain. Trimming removed 8 bases at V and 0 bases at J, with 5 bases between. The CDR3 extends over 11 amino acids. Germline values: CDR1 SQVTM, CDR2 ANQGSEA. CDR3 in amino acids: CSCGSGNTIYF. The CDR3 nucleotides are TGCAGCTGCGGCTCTGGAAACACCATATATTTT.

In its sample, this clone was seen once. Written as DNA, the CDR3 is TGTGCCAGCAGCAGACAGCTGAACACTGAAGCTTTCTTT. Its translation is CASSRQLNTEAFF. V and J are TRBV7-6 and TRBJ1-1; tentatively, D is TRBD1 (5 bases). Trimming left V 5 bases short and J 0 bases short, with 7 bases between. CDR1 is SGHVS and CDR2 is FNYEAQ in the germline V gene. The CDR3 length is 13 residues. The entire variable domain, with the rest obtained from reference TRBV7-6 and TRBJ1-1, is as follows: GAGVSQSPRYKVTKRGQDVALRCDPISGHVSLYWYRQALGQGPEFLTYFNYEAQQDKSGLPNDRFSAERPEGSISTLTIQRTEQRDSAMYRCASSRQLNTEAFFGQGTRLTVV.

The V and J genes are TRBV7-2 and TRBJ2-1, with D maybe TRBD2 (5 bases). The CDR3 contains 13 residues. V was trimmed by 7 bases and J by 6 bases, leaving 13 bases between them. From germline, CDR1 is SGHTA and CDR2 FQGNSA. CDR3 sequence reads: CASTRTGINEQFF. The CDR3 coding sequence is TGTGCCAGCACCAGGACGGGGATCAATGAGCAGTTCTTC.

The chain joins TRBV19 to TRBJ2-1, with TRBD2 as a possible D gene (6 bases). The CDR3 length is 13 residues. Trimming pared 10 bases from V and 4 bases from J, leaving 14 bases between. The germline V gene encodes CDR1 LNHDA and CDR2 SQIVND (reference sequence). The CDR3 loop is CATSGVFYNEQFF. The CDR3 DNA is TGTGCCACCTCGGGGGTCTTTTACAATGAGCAGTTCTTC. The complete variable domain, with remaining parts taken from reference TRBV19 and TRBJ2-1, reads DGGITQSPKYLFRKEGQNVTLSCEQNLNHDAMYWYRQDPGQGLRLIYYSQIVNDFQKGDIAEGYSVSREKKESFPLTVTSAQKNPTAFYLCATSGVFYNEQFFGPGTRLTVL.

This clone was picked up a small number of times. The chain uses TRBV7-2 and TRBJ1-3, with 8 bases identical to TRBD1. The junction had 10 bases not matched to a gene; V was cut back by 5 bases and J by 7 bases. Per germline, CDR1 SGHTA and CDR2 FQGNSA. This CDR3 is built from 15 residues. This CDR3 is CASSPGQAKRNTIYF. The CDR3 DNA reads as TGTGCCAGCAGCCCGGGACAGGCGAAAAGGAACACCATATATTTT.

The V call is TRBV20-1, the J call TRBJ2-5; D unresolved. Trimming cost V 6 bases and J 7 bases, with 9 bases left between them. The CDR3 runs 10 residues. Germline V gene data show CDR1 as DFQATT and CDR2 as SNEGSKA (reference sequence). CDR3 coding DNA: TGCAGTGCGCTTCGCTCGACCCAGTACTTC. It is translated as CSALRSTQYF.

This clone was seen only a few times. V and J are TRBV7-2 and TRBJ1-3; D gene ambiguous. The ends were cut back, 5 bases at V and 1 base at J, with 6 bases in the middle. The length of the CDR3 is 13 residues. Germline V gives CDR1 SGHTA, CDR2 FQGNSA. CDR3 nucleotides: TGTGCCAGCAGCGAGCAATCTGGAAACACCATATATTTT. This translates into CASSEQSGNTIYF.